This TCR beta chain comes out of a study of identical twins. Study observations and caveats: Alpha sequences that were out-of-frame and twin-shared showed an excess of low generation probability.

This clonotype has only a few counts. The antigen is not known. The germline CDR1 and CDR2 sequences are LGHNT and FRNRAP. Germline trimming cut 7 bases from V and 6 bases from J; bases unmatched to any gene: 11. This CDR3 comprises 15 residues. TCRdb redid the calling of the 5' RACE reads with MiXCR, one entry per CDR3 protein. The sample lists roughly 480,000 distinct CDR3 sequences, about 24% occurring once. Separately, the same data were catalogued under a study of T cells expressing NK-cell markers.

Sequenced material: CD4+ T cells sorted from blood. V and J are TRBV12-5 and TRBJ1-5, with TRBD1 matching 8 bases. The sequence was obtained from a woman in her late teens or twenties in good health. This CDR3 is CASALMQGAFQPQHF. DNA for the CDR3: TGTGCTAGTGCCCTCATGCAGGGGGCTTTTCAGCCCCAGCATTTT.